This T cell receptor (beta chain) was captured in a study of response to subunit inactivated influenza vaccine. Study-level results: The authors offered the suggestion that each seasonal influenza vaccination recruits few new T cells.

TCRdb ran MiXCR on the RT-PCR reads and lists one entry per CDR3 protein. The sample yields approximately 570,000 distinct CDR3 sequences, about 7.6% seen once. V lost 1 base to trimming and J lost 4 bases, with 5 bases between them. CDR3 length equals 13 residues. The germline V gene encodes CDR1 SGHAT and CDR2 FQNNGV. This clonotype came up many times. Its antigen is not known. Possible read error: a much larger clone is one base away. The sequenced sample was PBMCs from blood, obtained roughly 24 months after vaccination. The gene calls are TRBV11-2 and TRBJ1-5, with D unclear. The source of this sequence is a man aged 50 to 75 who received an inactivated influenza vaccine. The CDR3 sequence is CASSLAENQPQHF. The CDR3 nucleotides read TGTGCCAGCAGCTTAGCGGAGAATCAGCCCCAGCATTTT. Together with reference TRBV11-2 and TRBJ1-5, the CDR3 gives the full variable domain: EAGVAQSPRYKIIEKRQSVAFWCNPISGHATLYWYQQILGQGPKLLIQFQNNGVVDDSQLPKDRFSAERLKGVDSTLKIQPAKLEDSAVYLCASSLAENQPQHFGDGTRLSIL.